This is a list of T cell receptor beta chains from one sample in a study of CD8 T cells in Susac syndrome. TCRdb itself ran the immunoSEQ multiplex PCR reads through MiXCR, one entry per CDR3 protein. The table includes roughly 150,000 distinct CDR3 sequences, approximately 94% detected once. Material for sequencing was CD4+ T cells from PBMCs. The receptors here all came from a human donor with Susac syndrome. Both conserved end residues are part of each CDR3.

V gene | CDR3 length | CDR3 protein
TRBV12-2 | 17 | CASRQGQYKVHVYEQYF
TRBV6-2/TRBV6-3 | 17 | CASSALRVGAVIAEAFF
TRBV29-1 | 15 | CSVLTGMVANTEAFF
TRBV4-2 | 13 | CASSQGLTNEQFF
TRBV5-1 | 14 | CASSLEGVGQEQFF
TRBV3-1 | 13 | CASSQIQGQPQHF
TRBV7-8 | 14 | CASRLDRQRGEQYF
TRBV29-1 | 12 | CSVGVGTDTQYF
TRBV19 | 11 | CASSSAGAQHF
TRBV20-1 | 13 | CSARDRVAEKLFF
TRBV19 | 14 | CASTKGQMFYEQYF
TRBV2 | 13 | CASSQQGARGYTF
TRBV15 | 14 | CATAPGGAQETQYF
TRBV2 | 14 | CASSEALNTGELFF
TRBV3-1 | 12 | CASSLRNNEQFF
TRBV7-6 | 17 | CASSLEVAGLAKNIQYF
TRBV29-1 | 13 | CSTRGEYTGELFF
TRBV9 | 13 | CASSPQGGDGYTF
TRBV2 | 14 | CASISSGGGKTQYF
TRBV4-1 | 14 | CASSQRTVDNGYTF
TRBV12-3/TRBV12-4 | 13 | CASSFLAKYEQYF
TRBV15 | 15 | CATSRALGGHGEQFF
TRBV5-4 | 19 | CASSSRRLAGTPRGETQYF
TRBV9 | 15 | CASSKPWGAQETQYF
TRBV28 | 15 | CASSSPGGTNEKLFF
TRBV5-1 | 16 | CASSLGLAGGYNEQFF
TRBV20-1 | 11 | CSAKNLETQYF
TRBV7-9 | 14 | CASSAGQLNSPLHF
TRBV12-3/TRBV12-4 | 14 | CASSFDSIRQPQHF
TRBV20-1 | 15 | CSANIQGSGANVLTF
TRBV7-2 | 15 | CASSFATLGGNTIYF
TRBV25-1 | 13 | CASSSTGDTEAFF
TRBV15 | 14 | CATTRQGVTDTQYF
TRBV12-3/TRBV12-4 | 16 | CASSLIVTRDSYEQYF
TRBV20-1 | 13 | CSASRTSQETQYF
TRBV9 | 14 | CASSSGGTSYEQYF
TRBV18 | 14 | CASSSDRTSDPLHF
TRBV18 | 13 | CASARTYTGELFF
TRBV20-1 | 14 | CSAPGRGQENIQYF
TRBV30 | 16 | CAWIIIAGRVDQPQHF
TRBV19 | 14 | CASSKGSSGNTIYF
TRBV7-9 | 16 | CASSLALGLTNSPLHF